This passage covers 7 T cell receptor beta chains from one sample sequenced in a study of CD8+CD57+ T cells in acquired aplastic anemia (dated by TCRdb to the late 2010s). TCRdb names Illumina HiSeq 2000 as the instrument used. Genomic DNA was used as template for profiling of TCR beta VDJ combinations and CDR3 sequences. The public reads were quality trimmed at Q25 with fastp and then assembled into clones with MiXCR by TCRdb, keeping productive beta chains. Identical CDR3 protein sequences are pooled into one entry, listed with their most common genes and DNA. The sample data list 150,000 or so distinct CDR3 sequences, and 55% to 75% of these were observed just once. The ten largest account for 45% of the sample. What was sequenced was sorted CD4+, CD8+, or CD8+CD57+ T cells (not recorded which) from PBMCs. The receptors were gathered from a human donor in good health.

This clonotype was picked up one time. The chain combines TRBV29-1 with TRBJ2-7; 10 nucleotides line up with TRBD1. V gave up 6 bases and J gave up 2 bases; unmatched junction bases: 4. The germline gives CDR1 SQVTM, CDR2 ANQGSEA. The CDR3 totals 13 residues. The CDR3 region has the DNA TGCAGCGTAGGACAGGGGGTAGCCTACGAGCAGTACTTC. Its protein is CSVGQGVAYEQYF.

CDR3 residues: CATSGDRRGSDTQYF. CDR3 sequence (DNA): TGTGCCACCAGTGGCGACAGGAGGGGGTCAGATACGCAGTATTTT. The genes are TRBV24-1 and TRBJ2-3; D tentatively fits TRBD1 or TRBD2 (6 bases each). The CDR3 spans 15 residues. Germline V lookup: CDR1 KGHDR, CDR2 SFDVKD. V gave up 5 bases and J gave up 4 bases, with 15 bases separating them.

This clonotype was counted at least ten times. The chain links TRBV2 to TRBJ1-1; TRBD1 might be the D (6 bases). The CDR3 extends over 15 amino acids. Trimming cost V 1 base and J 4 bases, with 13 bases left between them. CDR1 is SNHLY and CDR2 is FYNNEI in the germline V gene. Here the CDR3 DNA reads TGTGCCAGCAGTGAAGGTGGTCAGGGGACCACTGAAGCTTTCTTT. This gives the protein CASSEGGQGTTEAFF.

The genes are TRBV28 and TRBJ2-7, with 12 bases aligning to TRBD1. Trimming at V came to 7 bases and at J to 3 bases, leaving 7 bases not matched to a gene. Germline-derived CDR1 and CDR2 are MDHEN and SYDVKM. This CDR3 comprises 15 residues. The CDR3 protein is CASTGGTGGFYEQYF. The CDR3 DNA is TGTGCCAGCACCGGCGGGACAGGGGGCTTCTACGAGCAGTACTTC. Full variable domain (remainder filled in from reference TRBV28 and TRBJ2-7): DVKVTQSSRYLVKRTGEKVFLECVQDMDHENMFWYRQDPGLGLRLIYFSYDVKMKEKGDIPEGYSVSREKKERFSLILESASTNQTSMYLCASTGGTGGFYEQYFGPGTRLTVT.

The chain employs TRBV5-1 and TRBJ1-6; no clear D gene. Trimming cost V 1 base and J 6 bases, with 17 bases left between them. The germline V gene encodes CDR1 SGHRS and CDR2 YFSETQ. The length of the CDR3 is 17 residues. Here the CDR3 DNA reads TGCGCCAGCAGCTTGTTGGCAAGGACCGGTCGTAATTCACCCCTCCACTTT. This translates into CASSLLARTGRNSPLHF.

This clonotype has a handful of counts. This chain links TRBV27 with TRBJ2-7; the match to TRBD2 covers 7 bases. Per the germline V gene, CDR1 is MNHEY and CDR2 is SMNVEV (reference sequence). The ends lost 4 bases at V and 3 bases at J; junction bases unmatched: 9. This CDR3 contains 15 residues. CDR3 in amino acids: CASSSRGVINYEQYF. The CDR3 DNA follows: TGTGCCAGCAGTTCTCGGGGGGTAATTAACTACGAGCAGTACTTC.

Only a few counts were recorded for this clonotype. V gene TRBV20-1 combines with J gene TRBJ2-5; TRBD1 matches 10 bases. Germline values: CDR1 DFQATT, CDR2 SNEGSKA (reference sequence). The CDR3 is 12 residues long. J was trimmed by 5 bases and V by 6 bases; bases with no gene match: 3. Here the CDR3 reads CSATDRGETQYF. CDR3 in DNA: TGCAGTGCCACGGACAGGGGGGAGACCCAGTACTTC.